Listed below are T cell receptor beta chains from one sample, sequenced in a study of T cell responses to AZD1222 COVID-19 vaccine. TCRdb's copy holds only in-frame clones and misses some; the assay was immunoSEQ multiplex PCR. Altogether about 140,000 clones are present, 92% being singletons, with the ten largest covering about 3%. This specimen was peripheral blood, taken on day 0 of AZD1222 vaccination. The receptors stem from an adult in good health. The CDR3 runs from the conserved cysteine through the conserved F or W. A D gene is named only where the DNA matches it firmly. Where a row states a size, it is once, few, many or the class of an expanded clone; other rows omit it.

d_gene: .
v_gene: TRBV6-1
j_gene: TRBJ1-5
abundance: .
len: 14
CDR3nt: TGTGCCAGCAGTGAGGGACGCGGAGTTCAAGCCCAGCATTTT
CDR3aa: CASSEGRGVQAQHF

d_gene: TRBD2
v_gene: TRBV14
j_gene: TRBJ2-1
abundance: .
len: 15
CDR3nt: TGTGCCAGCAGCCACGCGGGCGGGAGGGCGCATGAGCAGTTCTTC
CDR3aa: CASSHAGGRAHEQFF

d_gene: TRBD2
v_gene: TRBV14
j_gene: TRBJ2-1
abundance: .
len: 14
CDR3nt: TGTGCCAGCAGCCCCGGACTAGCAGTAAGTGAGCAGTTCTTC
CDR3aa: CASSPGLAVSEQFF

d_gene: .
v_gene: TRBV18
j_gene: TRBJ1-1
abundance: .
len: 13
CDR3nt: TGTGCCAGCTCACCTGTTGCCCGCACTGAAGCTTTCTTT
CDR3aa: CASSPVARTEAFF

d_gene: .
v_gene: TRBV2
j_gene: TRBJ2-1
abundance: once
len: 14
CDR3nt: TGTGCCACCAGGATCGACCGAAGTCCCAATGAGCAGTTCTTC
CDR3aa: CATRIDRSPNEQFF

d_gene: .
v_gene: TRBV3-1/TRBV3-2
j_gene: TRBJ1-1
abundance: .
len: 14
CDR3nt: TGTGCCAGCAGCCAACCCCACGGGTTGACTGAAGCTTTCTTT
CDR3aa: CASSQPHGLTEAFF

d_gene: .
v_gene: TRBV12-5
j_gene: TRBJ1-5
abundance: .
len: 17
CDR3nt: TGTGCTAGTGGTTTGACCCACATAGATCCTAGCAATCAGCCCCAGCATTTT
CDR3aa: CASGLTHIDPSNQPQHF

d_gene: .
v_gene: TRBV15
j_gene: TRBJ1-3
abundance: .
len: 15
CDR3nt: TGTGCCACCAGCAGTCGGGGCCGCTCTGGAAACACCATATATTTT
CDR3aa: CATSSRGRSGNTIYF

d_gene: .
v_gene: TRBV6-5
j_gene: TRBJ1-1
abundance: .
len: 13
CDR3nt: TGTGCCAGCACCCACAATCTGAACACTGAAGCTTTCTTT
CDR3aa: CASTHNLNTEAFF

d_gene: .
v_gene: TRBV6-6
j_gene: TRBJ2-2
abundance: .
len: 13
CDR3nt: TGTGCCAGCAGTTACGAGAACACCGGGGAGCTGTTTTTT
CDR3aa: CASSYENTGELFF

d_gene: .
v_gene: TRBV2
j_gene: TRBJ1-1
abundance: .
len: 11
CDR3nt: TGTGCCAGCAGGCTGAACACTGAAGCTTTCTTT
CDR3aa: CASRLNTEAFF

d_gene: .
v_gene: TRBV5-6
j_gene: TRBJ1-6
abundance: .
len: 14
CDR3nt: TGTGCCAGCAGCTTGGGCTCCGGAGCTTCACCCCTCCACTTT
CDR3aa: CASSLGSGASPLHF

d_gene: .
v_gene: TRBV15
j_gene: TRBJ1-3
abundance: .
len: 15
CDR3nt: TGTGCCACCAGCAGGGGAACTTACTCTGGAAACACCATATATTTT
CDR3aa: CATSRGTYSGNTIYF

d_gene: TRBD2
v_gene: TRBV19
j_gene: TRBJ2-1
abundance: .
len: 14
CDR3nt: TGTGCCAGTAGCCGACTAGCGGGAGGGGATGAGCAGTTCTTC
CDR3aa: CASSRLAGGDEQFF

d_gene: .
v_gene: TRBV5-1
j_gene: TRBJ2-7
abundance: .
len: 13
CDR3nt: TGCGCCAGCAGCTTGGCCGGGAACCACGAGCAGTACTTC
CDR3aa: CASSLAGNHEQYF

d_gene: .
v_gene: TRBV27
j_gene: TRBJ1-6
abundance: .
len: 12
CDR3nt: TGTGCCAGCAGTCAAGGGAATTCACCCCTCCACTTT
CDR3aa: CASSQGNSPLHF

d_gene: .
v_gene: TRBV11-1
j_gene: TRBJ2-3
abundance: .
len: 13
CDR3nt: TGTGCCAGCAGCTTCCGGAACACAGATACGCAGTATTTT
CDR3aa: CASSFRNTDTQYF

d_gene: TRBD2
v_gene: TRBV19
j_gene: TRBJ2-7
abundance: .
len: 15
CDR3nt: TGTGCCAGTAGTATCCGTAGCGGGAGGGCCTACGAGCAGTACTTC
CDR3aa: CASSIRSGRAYEQYF

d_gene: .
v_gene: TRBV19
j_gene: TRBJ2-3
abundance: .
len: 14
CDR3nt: TGTGCCAGTGGCGGGGCAGCTAGCACAGATACGCAGTATTTT
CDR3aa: CASGGAASTDTQYF

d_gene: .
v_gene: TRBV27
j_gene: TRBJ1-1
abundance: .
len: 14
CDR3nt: TGTGCCAGCAGTCCCCGGGGTATGAACACTGAAGCTTTCTTT
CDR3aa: CASSPRGMNTEAFF

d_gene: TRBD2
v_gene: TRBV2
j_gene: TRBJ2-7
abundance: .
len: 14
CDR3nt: TGTGCCAGCACTGGCGGGAGGCTTAGGTACGAGCAGTACTTC
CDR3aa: CASTGGRLRYEQYF

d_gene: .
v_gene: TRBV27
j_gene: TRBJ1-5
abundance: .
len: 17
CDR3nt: TGTGCCAGCAGCCACAGATTTTGGGACTGGGACAATCAGCCCCAGCATTTT
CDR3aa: CASSHRFWDWDNQPQHF

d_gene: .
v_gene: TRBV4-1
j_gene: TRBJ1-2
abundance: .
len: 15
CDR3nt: TGCGCCAGCAGCCAGCCGGGACTACCTTCCCCCGGCTACACCTTC
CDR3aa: CASSQPGLPSPGYTF

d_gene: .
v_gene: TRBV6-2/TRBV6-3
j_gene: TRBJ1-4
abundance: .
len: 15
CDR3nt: TGTGCCAGCAGTTATCGAAGAGGGTCTAATGAAAAACTGTTTTTT
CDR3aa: CASSYRRGSNEKLFF

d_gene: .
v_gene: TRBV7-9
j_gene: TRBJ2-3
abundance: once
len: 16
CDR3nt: TGTGCCAGCAGCTTGGGAGTAGCCACTAGCACAGATACGCAGTATTTT
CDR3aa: CASSLGVATSTDTQYF

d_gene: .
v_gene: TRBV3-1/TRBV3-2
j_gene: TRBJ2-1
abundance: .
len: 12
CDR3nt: TGTGCCAGCAGCCAACGCTACAATGAGCAGTTCTTC
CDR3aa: CASSQRYNEQFF

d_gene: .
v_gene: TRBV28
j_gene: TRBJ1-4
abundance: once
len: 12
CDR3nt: TGTGCCAGCAGTTTATCGGGTGAAAAACTGTTTTTT
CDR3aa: CASSLSGEKLFF

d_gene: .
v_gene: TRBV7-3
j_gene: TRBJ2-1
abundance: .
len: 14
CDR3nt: TGTGCCAGCAGCTTAAAAACTAGCTACGATGAGCAGTTCTTC
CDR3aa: CASSLKTSYDEQFF

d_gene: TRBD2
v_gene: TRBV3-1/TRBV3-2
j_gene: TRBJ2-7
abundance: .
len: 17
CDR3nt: TGTGCCAGCAGCCCAGGACTAGCGGGATCTAGCTCCTACGAGCAGTACTTC
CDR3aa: CASSPGLAGSSSYEQYF

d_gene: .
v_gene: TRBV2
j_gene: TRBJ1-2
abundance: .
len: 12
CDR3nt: TGTGCCAGCAACCAGGGCGCCTATGGCTACACCTTC
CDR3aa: CASNQGAYGYTF

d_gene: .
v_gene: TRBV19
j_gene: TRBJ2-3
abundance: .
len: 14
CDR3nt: TGTGCCAGTAGTGTCGACGGACGCACAGATACGCAGTATTTT
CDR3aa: CASSVDGRTDTQYF

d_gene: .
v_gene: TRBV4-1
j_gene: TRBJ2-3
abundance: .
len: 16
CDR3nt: TGCGCCAGCAGCCAAGATCAGGAATTCGGCACAGATACGCAGTATTTT
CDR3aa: CASSQDQEFGTDTQYF

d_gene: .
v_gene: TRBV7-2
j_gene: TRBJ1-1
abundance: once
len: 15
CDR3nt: TGTGCCAGCAGCTTGGGGCTGGCGCTGGGCACTGAAGCTTTCTTT
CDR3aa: CASSLGLALGTEAFF

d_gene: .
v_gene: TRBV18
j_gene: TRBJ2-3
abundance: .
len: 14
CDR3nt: TGTGCCAGCCCACCGGGGGTACGCACAGATACGCAGTATTTT
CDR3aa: CASPPGVRTDTQYF

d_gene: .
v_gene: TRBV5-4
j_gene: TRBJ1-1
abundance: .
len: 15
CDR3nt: TGTGCCAGCAGCTTGCTCGGAGGAATGAACACTGAAGCTTTCTTT
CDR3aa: CASSLLGGMNTEAFF

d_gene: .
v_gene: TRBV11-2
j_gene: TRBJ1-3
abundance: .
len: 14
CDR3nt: TGTGCCAGCAGGTCCGGGAGGCAGGGAAACACCATATATTTT
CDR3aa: CASRSGRQGNTIYF

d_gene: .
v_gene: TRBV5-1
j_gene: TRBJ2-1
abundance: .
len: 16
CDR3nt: TGCGCCAGCAGCTTGGTGGGACTGAGCTCCTACAATGAGCAGTTCTTC
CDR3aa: CASSLVGLSSYNEQFF

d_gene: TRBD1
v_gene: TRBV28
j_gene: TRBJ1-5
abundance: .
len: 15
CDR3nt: TGTGCCAGCAGTTTTAGACAGGGGGCAGCTCAGCCCCAGCATTTT
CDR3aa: CASSFRQGAAQPQHF

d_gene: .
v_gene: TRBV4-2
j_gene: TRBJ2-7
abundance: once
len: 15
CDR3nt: TGTGCCAGCAGCCAAGTATGGCGGGGCGATTTCGAGCAGTACTTC
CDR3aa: CASSQVWRGDFEQYF

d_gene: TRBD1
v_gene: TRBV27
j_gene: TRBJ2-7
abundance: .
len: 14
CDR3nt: TGTGCCAGCAGTCTGTGGGGGACAGACTACGAGCAGTACTTC
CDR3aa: CASSLWGTDYEQYF

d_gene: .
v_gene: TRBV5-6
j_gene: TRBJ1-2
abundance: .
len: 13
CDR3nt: TGTGCCAGCAGCTTGTGGGGGGAAAGGGGCTACACCTTC
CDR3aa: CASSLWGERGYTF

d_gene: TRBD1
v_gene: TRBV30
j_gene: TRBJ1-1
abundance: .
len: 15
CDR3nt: TGTGCCTGGAGTCCACTTACAGGGGTTGGCACTGAAGCTTTCTTT
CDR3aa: CAWSPLTGVGTEAFF

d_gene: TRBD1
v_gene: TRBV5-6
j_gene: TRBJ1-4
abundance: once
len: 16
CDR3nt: TGTGCCAGCAGCTTGCCCCTAGGAGGGGGCAATGAAAAACTGTTTTTT
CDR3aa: CASSLPLGGGNEKLFF

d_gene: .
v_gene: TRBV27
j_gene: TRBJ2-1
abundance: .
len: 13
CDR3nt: TGTGCCAGCATGGAGACTAGTGGGAATGAGCAGTTCTTC
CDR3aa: CASMETSGNEQFF

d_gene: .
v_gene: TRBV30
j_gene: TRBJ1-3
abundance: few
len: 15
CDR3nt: TGTGCCTGGAGTGTCAGGGGCATCTCTGGAAACACCATATATTTT
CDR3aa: CAWSVRGISGNTIYF